Each of the 5 T cell receptor beta chains below was sequenced from the same sample in a study of blood T cell repertoires in COVID-19. Using immunoSEQ multiplex PCR, the repertoire was profiled, and TCRdb retains in-frame clones only, with some absent. The table includes approximately 490,000 clones, roughly nine tenths detected once. Sequencing was done on a sample of PBMCs or T cells enriched from blood (not recorded which). Receptors were obtained from a woman aged 55-69 years who had recovered from COVID-19.

This chain links TRBV19 with TRBJ2-3, with TRBD1 matching 9 bases. This CDR3 comprises 15 residues. V lost 5 bases and J lost 8; bases outside the gene matches: 11. Germline V CDR1 and CDR2: LNHDA, SQIVND (reference sequence). The CDR3 here is CASSPLGTGSFTQYF. DNA for the CDR3: TGTGCCAGTAGTCCCCTGGGGACAGGGAGTTTTACGCAGTATTTT.

This chain joins TRBV10-1 and TRBJ1-2; maybe TRBD1 (6 bases). The CDR3 loop spans 14 amino acids. Germline V gene sequence: CDR1 WNHNN, CDR2 SYGVQD (reference sequence). Trimming left V 2 bases short and J 2 bases short, with 9 bases between. The CDR3 sequence is CASSEAGVNYGYTF. CDR3 nucleotides: TGCGCCAGCAGTGAGGCAGGGGTGAACTATGGCTACACCTTC.

This clone was detected many times. The chain employs TRBV19 and TRBJ1-2; 7 bases map to TRBD1. Per germline, CDR1 LNHDA and CDR2 SQIVND (reference sequence). With 8 bases clipped from V and 3 bases from J, the junction kept 12 bases outside the gene matches. There are 15 residues in the CDR3. The CDR3 region is CASVRGTATYYGYTF. In nucleotides, the CDR3 is TGTGCCAGTGTTCGGGGGACAGCGACTTACTATGGCTACACCTTC.

The J gene is TRBJ1-2, the V gene TRBV27; D may be TRBD1 (6 bases). The CDR3 length is 15 residues. Germline V gene lookup returns CDR1 MNHEY and CDR2 SMNVEV (reference sequence). V was cut by 5 bases and J by 3 bases, with 16 bases left in between. Here the CDR3 reads CASSPQPQGYYGYTF. As DNA, the CDR3 is TGTGCCAGCAGTCCCCAACCACAGGGCTACTATGGCTACACCTTC.

The gene calls are TRBV24-1 and TRBJ2-1; TRBD1 might be the D (6 bases). The CDR3 has 13 residues. V gave up 5 bases and J gave up 7 bases, with 11 bases separating them. Germline V gene sequence: CDR1 KGHDR, CDR2 SFDVKD. The DNA of the CDR3 is TGTGCCACCAGTGGTACAGGGAAAAATGAGCAGTTCTTC. Its protein is CATSGTGKNEQFF.